This TCR beta chain derives from a study of T cell repertoires in cytomegalovirus infection. Study-wide points: In two of eight donors, the top clonotype was HLA-C-restricted CMV-specific.

This clonotype was counted a few times. No antigen is known for it. One entry per CDR3 protein, called by TCRdb with MiXCR from the reads. The repertoire includes under 200,000 distinct CDR3 sequences, about a fifth of them detected once, and more than 25% sits in the top ten. Sequencing was performed on CD8+ T cells from cultured PBMCs, taken from culture after CMV antigen stimulation. This TCR was sampled from a human donor in good health (CMV status not recorded). Some clones in this sample may be carry-over from other donors' samples.

CDR3 region: CASSSNSVWDEQYF. The CDR3 region has the DNA TGTGCCAGCAGTTCCAACAGCGTTTGGGACGAGCAGTACTTC. The rearrangement links TRBV28 to TRBJ2-7; D uncertain. The V and J ends lost 4 bases and 5 bases respectively, with 15 bases between them. The CDR3 has 14 residues. Germline-derived CDR1 and CDR2 are MDHEN and SYDVKM. Variable domain in full (rest from reference TRBV28 and TRBJ2-7): DVKVTQSSRYLVKRTGEKVFLECVQDMDHENMFWYRQDPGLGLRLIYFSYDVKMKEKGDIPEGYSVSREKKERFSLILESASTNQTSMYLCASSSNSVWDEQYFGPGTRLTVT.